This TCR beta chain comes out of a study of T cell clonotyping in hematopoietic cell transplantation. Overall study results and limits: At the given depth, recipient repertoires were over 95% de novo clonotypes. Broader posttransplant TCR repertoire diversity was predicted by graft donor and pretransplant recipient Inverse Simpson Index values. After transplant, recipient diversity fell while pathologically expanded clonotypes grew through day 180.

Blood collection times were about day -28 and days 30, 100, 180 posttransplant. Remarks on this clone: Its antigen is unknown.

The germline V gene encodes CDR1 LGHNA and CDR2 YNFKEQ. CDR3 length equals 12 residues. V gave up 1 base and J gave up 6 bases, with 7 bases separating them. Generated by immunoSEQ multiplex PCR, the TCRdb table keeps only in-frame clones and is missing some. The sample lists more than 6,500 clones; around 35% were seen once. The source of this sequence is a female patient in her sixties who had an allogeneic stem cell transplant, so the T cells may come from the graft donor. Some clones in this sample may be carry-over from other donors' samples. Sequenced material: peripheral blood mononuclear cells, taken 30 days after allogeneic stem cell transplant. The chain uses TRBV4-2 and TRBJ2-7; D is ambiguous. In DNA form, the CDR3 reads TGTGCCAGCAGCCAAGCTACGGGCGAGCAGTACTTC. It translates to CASSQATGEQYF.